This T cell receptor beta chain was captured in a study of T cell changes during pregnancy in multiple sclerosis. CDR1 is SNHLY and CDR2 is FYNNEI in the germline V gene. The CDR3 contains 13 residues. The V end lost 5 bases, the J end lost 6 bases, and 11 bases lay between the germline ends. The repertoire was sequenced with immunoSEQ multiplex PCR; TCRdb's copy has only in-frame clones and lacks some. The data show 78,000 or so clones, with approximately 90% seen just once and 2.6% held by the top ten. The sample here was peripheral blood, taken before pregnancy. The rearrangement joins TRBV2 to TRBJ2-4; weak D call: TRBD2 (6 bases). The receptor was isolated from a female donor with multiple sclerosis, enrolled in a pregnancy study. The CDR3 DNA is TGTGCCAGCAGTCCCTGGGGAGGAAACATTCAGTACTTC. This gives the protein CASSPWGGNIQYF.